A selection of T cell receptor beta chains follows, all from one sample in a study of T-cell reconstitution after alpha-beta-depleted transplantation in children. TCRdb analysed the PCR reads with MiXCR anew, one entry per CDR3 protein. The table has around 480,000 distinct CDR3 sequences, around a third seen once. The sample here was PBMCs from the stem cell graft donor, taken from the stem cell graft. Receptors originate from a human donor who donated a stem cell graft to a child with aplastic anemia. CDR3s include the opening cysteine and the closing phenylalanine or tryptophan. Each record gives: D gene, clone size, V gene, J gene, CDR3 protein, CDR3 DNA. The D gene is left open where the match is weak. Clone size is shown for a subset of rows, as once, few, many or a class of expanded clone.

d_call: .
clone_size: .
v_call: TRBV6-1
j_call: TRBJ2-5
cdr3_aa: CASSPTTSVKTQYF
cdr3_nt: TGTGCCAGCAGCCCAACTACATCCGTAAAGACCCAGTACTTC

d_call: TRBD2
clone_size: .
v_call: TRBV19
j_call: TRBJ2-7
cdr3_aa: CASSRRGAEQYF
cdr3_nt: TGTGCCAGTAGTCGGCGGGGGGCGGAGCAGTACTTC

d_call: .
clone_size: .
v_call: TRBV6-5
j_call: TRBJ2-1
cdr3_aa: CASSPGTHNNEQFF
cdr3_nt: TGTGCCAGCAGTCCCGGGACCCACAACAATGAGCAGTTCTTC

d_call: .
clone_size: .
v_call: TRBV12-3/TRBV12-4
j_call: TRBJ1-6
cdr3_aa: CASSLWDGDSPLHF
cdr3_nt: TGTGCCAGCAGTTTGTGGGACGGGGATTCACCCCTCCACTTT

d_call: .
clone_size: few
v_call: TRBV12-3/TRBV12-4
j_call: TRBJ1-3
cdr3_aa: CASSRTRSSGNTIYF
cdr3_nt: TGTGCCAGCAGCCGGACACGGAGCTCTGGAAACACCATATATTTT

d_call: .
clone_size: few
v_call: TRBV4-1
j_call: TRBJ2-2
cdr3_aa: CASSQDPGELFF
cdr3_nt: TGCGCCAGCAGCCAAGACCCCGGGGAGCTGTTTTTT

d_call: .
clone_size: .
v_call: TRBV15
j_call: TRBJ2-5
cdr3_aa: CATSRDPGTGETQYF
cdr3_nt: TGTGCCACCAGCAGAGACCCCGGGACTGGGGAGACCCAGTACTTC

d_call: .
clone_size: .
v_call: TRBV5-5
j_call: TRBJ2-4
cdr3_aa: CASSWAQISGPTKNIQYF
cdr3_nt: TGTGCCAGCAGCTGGGCCCAGATAAGCGGGCCCACCAAAAACATTCAGTACTTC

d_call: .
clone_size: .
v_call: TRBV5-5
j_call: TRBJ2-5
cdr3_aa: CASSYYGGLALETQYF
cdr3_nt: TGTGCCAGCAGCTACTACGGTGGTCTGGCGTTAGAGACCCAGTACTTC

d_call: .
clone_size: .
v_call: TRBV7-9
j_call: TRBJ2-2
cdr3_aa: CASSPRVPNTGELFF
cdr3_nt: TGTGCCAGCAGCCCCAGGGTCCCCAACACCGGGGAGCTGTTTTTT

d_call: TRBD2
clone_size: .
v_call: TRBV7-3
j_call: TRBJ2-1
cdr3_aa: CASSPREGVYNEQFF
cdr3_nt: TGTGCCAGCAGCCCGCGGGAGGGGGTATACAATGAGCAGTTCTTC

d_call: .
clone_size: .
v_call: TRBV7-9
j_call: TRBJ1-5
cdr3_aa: CASSLVKGPYNQPQHF
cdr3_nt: TGTGCCAGCAGCTTAGTAAAGGGGCCCTACAATCAGCCCCAGCATTTT

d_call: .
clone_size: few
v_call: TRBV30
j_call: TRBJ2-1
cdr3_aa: CAWKGRRYEQFF
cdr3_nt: TGTGCCTGGAAGGGTCGGCGGTATGAGCAGTTCTTC

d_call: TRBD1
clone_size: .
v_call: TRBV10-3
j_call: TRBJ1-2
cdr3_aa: CAISGTGYPNYGYTF
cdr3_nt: TGTGCCATCAGCGGGACAGGGTACCCAAACTATGGCTACACCTTC

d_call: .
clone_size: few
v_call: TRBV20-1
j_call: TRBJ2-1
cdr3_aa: CSAAFFRDGEPYNEQFF
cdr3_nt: TGCAGTGCTGCCTTTTTTCGCGACGGGGAACCCTACAATGAGCAGTTCTTC

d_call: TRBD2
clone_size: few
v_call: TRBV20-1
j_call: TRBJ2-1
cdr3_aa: CSARLTGTSGRNEQFF
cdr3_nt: TGCAGTGCTAGACTCACCGGGACTAGCGGGAGAAATGAGCAGTTCTTC

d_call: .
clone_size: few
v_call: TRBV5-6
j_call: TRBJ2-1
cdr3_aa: CASSLEATSSYNEQFF
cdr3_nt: TGTGCCAGCAGCTTGGAGGCCACAAGCTCCTACAATGAGCAGTTCTTC

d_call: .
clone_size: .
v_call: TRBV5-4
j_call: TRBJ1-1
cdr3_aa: CASSLGGPYMNTEAFF
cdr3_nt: TGTGCCAGCAGCTTGGGGGGCCCATACATGAACACTGAAGCTTTCTTT

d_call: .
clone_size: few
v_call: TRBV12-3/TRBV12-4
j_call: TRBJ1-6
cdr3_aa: CASTWKDNSPLHF
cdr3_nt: TGTGCCAGCACTTGGAAAGATAATTCACCCCTCCACTTT

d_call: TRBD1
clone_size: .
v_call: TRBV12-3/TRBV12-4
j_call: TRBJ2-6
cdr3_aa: CASSLVGQGSGANVLTF
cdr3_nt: TGTGCCAGCAGTTTAGTTGGACAGGGCTCTGGGGCCAACGTCCTGACTTTC

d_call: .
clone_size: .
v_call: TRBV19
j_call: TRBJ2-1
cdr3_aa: CASSKVGGNEQFF
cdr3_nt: TGTGCCAGTAGTAAAGTAGGGGGCAATGAGCAGTTCTTC

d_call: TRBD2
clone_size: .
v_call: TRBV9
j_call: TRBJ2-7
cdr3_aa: CASSVDSGRAHEQYF
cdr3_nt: TGTGCCAGCAGCGTAGACAGCGGGAGGGCCCACGAGCAGTACTTC

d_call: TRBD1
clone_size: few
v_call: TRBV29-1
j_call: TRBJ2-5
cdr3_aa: CSVTIRGRGETQYF
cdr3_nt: TGCAGCGTAACAATCAGGGGGCGAGGAGAGACCCAGTACTTC

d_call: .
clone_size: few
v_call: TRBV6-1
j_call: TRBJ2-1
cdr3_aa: CASKSEAENTYNEQFF
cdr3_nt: TGTGCCAGCAAAAGTGAAGCGGAGAATACATACAATGAGCAGTTCTTC

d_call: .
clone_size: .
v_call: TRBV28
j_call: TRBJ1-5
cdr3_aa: CASSLGGLGEPQHF
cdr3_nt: TGTGCCAGCAGCCTAGGGGGGCTGGGGGAGCCCCAGCATTTT

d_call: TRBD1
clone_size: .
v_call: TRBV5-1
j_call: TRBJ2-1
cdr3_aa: CASSSGQGGVSSYNEQFF
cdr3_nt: TGCGCCAGCAGCTCGGGACAGGGAGGGGTAAGCTCCTACAATGAGCAGTTCTTC

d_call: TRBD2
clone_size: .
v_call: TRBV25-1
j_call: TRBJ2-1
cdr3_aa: CASSDMTSGRGSEQFF
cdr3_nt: TGTGCCAGCAGTGACATGACTAGCGGGAGAGGAAGTGAGCAGTTCTTC

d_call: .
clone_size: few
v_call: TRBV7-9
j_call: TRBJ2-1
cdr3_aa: CASSRWDRVNNEQFF
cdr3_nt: TGTGCCAGCAGCCGCTGGGACCGGGTGAACAATGAGCAGTTCTTC

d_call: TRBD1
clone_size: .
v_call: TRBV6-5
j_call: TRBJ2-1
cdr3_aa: CASSYSGTGKHNEQFF
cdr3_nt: TGTGCCAGCAGTTACTCCGGGACAGGGAAACACAATGAGCAGTTCTTC

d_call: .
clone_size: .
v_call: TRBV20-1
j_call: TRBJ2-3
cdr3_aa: CSAEGLTGPTSTDTQYF
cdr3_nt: TGCAGTGCGGAGGGTCTAACAGGCCCTACTAGCACAGATACGCAGTATTTT

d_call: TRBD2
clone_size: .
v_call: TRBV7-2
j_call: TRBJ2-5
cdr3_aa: CASSLRRTSDVQTQYF
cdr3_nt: TGTGCCAGCAGCTTACGAAGGACTAGTGACGTACAGACCCAGTACTTC

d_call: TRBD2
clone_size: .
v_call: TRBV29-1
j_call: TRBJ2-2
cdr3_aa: CSVDSSGNTGELFF
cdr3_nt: TGCAGCGTTGATTCTAGCGGCAACACCGGGGAGCTGTTTTTT

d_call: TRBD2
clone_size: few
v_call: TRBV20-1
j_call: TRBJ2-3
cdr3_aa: CSAKTSGVSDTQYF
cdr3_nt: TGCAGTGCGAAGACTAGCGGGGTTTCAGATACGCAGTATTTT

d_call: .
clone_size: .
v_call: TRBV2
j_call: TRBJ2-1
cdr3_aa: CASRSLAAILYNEQFF
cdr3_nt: TGTGCCAGCAGATCACTAGCAGCGATTCTCTACAATGAGCAGTTCTTC

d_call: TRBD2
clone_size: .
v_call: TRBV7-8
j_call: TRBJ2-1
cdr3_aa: CASSTAGTSFYNEQFF
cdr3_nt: TGTGCCAGCAGTACGGCCGGGACTAGTTTCTACAATGAGCAGTTCTTC

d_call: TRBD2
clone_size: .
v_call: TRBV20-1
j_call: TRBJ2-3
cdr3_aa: CSAKSASGAQDTQYF
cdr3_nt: TGCAGTGCTAAATCGGCTAGCGGGGCGCAAGATACGCAGTATTTT

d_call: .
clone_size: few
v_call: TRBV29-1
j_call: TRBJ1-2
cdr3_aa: CSVEDNRAEQYYGYTF
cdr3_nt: TGCAGCGTTGAAGATAATAGGGCAGAGCAATACTATGGCTACACCTTC

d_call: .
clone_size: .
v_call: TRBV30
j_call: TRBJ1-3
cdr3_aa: CAWGTGNTIYF
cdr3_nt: TGTGCCTGGGGGACTGGAAACACCATATATTTT

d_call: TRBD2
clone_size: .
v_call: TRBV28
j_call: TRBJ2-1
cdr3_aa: CASLSPGLAFLVF
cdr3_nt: TGTGCCAGCCTATCACCGGGACTAGCTTTTTTGGTCTTC

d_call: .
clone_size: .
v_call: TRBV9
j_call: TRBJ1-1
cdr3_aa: CASSPQGATEAFF
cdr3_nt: TGTGCCAGCAGCCCACAGGGAGCCACTGAAGCTTTCTTT

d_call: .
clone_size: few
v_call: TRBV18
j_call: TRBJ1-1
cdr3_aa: CASSPQLTDTEAFF
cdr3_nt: TGTGCCAGCTCACCACAACTCACCGACACTGAAGCTTTCTTT

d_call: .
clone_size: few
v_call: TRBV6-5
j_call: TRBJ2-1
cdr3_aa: CASSYSGLSTYNEQFF
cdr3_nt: TGTGCCAGCAGTTACTCAGGATTGAGTACCTACAATGAGCAGTTCTTC

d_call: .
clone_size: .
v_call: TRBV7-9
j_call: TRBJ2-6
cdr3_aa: CATHFWPGTSGANVLTF
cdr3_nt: TGTGCCACCCACTTTTGGCCTGGGACCTCTGGGGCCAACGTCCTGACTTTC

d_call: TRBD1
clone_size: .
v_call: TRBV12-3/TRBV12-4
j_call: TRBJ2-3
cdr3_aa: CASRPFLYRGSTDTQYF
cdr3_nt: TGTGCCAGCAGGCCTTTTTTATACAGGGGATCCACAGATACGCAGTATTTT

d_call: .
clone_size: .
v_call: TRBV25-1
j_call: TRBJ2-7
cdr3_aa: CASSEYLHEQYF
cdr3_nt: TGTGCCAGCAGTGAATATCTCCACGAGCAGTACTTC

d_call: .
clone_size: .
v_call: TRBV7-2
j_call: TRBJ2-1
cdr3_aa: CASSPIHNEQFF
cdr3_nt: TGTGCCAGCAGCCCAATTCACAATGAGCAGTTCTTC

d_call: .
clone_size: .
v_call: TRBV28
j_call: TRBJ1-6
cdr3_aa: CASLRDAYNSPLHF
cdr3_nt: TGTGCCAGTTTGAGGGACGCCTATAATTCACCCCTCCACTTT

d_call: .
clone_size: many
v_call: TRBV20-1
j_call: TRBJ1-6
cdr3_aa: CSARPRKGEGSPLHF
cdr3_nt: TGCAGTGCTAGACCCAGGAAGGGGGAGGGATCACCCCTCCACTTT

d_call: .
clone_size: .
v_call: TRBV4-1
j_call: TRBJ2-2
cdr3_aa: CASSPEWDTGELFF
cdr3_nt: TGCGCCAGCAGCCCGGAATGGGACACCGGGGAGCTGTTTTTT

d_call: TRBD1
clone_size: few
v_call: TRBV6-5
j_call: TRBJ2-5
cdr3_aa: CASSYMGQGQRQETQYF
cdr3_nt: TGTGCCAGCAGTTACATGGGGCAGGGACAGCGACAAGAGACCCAGTACTTC

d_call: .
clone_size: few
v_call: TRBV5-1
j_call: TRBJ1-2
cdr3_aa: CASSSQSYGYTF
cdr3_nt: TGCGCCAGCAGCTCACAGAGCTATGGCTACACCTTC

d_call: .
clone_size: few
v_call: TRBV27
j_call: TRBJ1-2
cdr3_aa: CASSFRVGYGYTF
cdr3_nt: TGTGCCAGCAGTTTCAGGGTGGGGTATGGCTACACCTTC

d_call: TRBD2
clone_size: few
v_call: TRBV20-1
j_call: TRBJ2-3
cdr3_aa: CSALRGRTSGSTDTQYF
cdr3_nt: TGCAGTGCTCTGAGGGGGCGGACTAGCGGGAGCACAGATACGCAGTATTTT

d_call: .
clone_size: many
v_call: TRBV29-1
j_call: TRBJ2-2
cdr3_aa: CSVIRADGELFF
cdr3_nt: TGCAGCGTTATCAGGGCGGACGGGGAGCTGTTTTTT

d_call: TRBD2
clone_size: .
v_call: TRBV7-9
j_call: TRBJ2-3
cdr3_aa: CASSLGTTPYADTQYF
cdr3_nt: TGTGCCAGCAGCTTGGGGACTACCCCCTATGCAGATACGCAGTATTTT